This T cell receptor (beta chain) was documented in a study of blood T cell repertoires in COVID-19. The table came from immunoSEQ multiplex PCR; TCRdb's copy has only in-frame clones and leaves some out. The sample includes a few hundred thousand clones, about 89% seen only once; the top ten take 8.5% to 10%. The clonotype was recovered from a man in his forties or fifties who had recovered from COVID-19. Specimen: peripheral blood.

The CDR3 here is CASSFFGQGANNEQFF. As DNA, the CDR3 is TGCGCCAGCAGCTTCTTCGGACAGGGGGCCAACAATGAGCAGTTCTTC. The chain links TRBV5-1 to TRBJ2-1, with 11 nucleotides matching TRBD1. The CDR3 consists of 16 residues. With V trimmed by 2 bases and J by 5 bases, 6 bases remained unmatched. From germline, CDR1 is SGHRS and CDR2 YFSETQ.